This is a list of T cell receptor beta chains from one sample in a study of T cell responses to AZD1222 COVID-19 vaccine. Produced via immunoSEQ multiplex PCR; TCRdb's table is partial and in-frame only. The table includes about 72,000 clones, over 75% detected once. This sample comprised peripheral blood, obtained on day 0 of AZD1222 vaccination. Source of these receptors: an adult in good health. Both conserved end residues are part of each CDR3. The D gene is left open where the match is weak. Clone sizes are given selectively: once, few, many, or a class where the clone is expanded.

>TRBV7-2|-|TRBJ1-5|-
CASSSNRAEPQHF
TGTGCCAGCAGCTCTAATCGGGCGGAGCCCCAGCATTTT
>TRBV6-2/TRBV6-3|TRBD1|TRBJ2-1|-
CASSYSYGTGLSYNEQFF
TGTGCCAGCAGTTACAGCTATGGGACAGGACTCTCCTACAATGAGCAGTTCTTC
>TRBV6-1|-|TRBJ1-1|-
CASSEISGRAFF
TGTGCCAGCAGTGAAATCTCAGGGCGTGCTTTCTTT
>TRBV3-1/TRBV3-2|-|TRBJ1-1|-
CASSQGPSPEAFF
TGTGCCAGCAGCCAAGGCCCCAGCCCTGAAGCTTTCTTT
>TRBV30|TRBD1|TRBJ1-1|-
CAHRGNTEAFF
TGTGCCCACAGGGGGAACACTGAAGCTTTCTTT
>TRBV7-6|TRBD1|TRBJ2-3|-
CASNLGDRGTDTQYF
TGTGCCAGCAACTTAGGGGACAGAGGCACAGATACGCAGTATTTT
>TRBV11-2|-|TRBJ2-7|-
CASSPERPYEQYF
TGTGCCAGCAGCCCGGAAAGGCCCTACGAGCAGTACTTC
>TRBV18|TRBD1|TRBJ1-1|-
CASSPRAGGGMNTEAFF
TGTGCCAGCTCACCACGGGCAGGGGGAGGCATGAACACTGAAGCTTTCTTT
>TRBV7-9|-|TRBJ1-1|once
CAGGRVGTEAFF
TGTGCCGGGGGGAGGGTCGGCACTGAAGCTTTCTTT
>TRBV18|-|TRBJ1-1|-
CASSSGRMNTEAFF
TGTGCCAGCTCATCGGGACGGATGAACACTGAAGCTTTCTTT
>TRBV2|TRBD2|TRBJ2-3|-
CASSETSGGLDTQYF
TGTGCCAGCAGTGAAACTAGCGGGGGTTTAGATACGCAGTATTTT
>TRBV6-1|-|TRBJ2-1|-
CASSDLFVRLYNEQFF
TGTGCCAGCAGTGACCTCTTTGTTAGACTTTACAATGAGCAGTTCTTC
>TRBV6-2/TRBV6-3|-|TRBJ1-1|-
CASSHGPLGDTEAFF
TGTGCCAGCAGTCATGGACCGCTAGGGGACACTGAAGCTTTCTTT
>TRBV30|-|TRBJ2-2|-
CAWRAHANTGELFF
TGTGCCTGGAGGGCACATGCGAACACCGGGGAGCTGTTTTTT
>TRBV14|-|TRBJ2-2|-
CASSQERARNTGELFF
TGTGCCAGCAGCCAAGAACGTGCCCGAAACACCGGGGAGCTGTTTTTT
>TRBV30|-|TRBJ2-4|-
CAWSVQMGLAKNIQYF
TGTGCCTGGAGTGTACAGATGGGGCTAGCCAAAAACATTCAGTACTTC
>TRBV2|-|TRBJ1-1|-
CASSIRGTEAFF
TGTGCCAGCAGTATCCGGGGAACTGAAGCTTTCTTT
>TRBV24-1|-|TRBJ1-2|-
CATSDPQGFYGYTF
TGTGCCACCAGTGATCCTCAGGGCTTCTATGGCTACACCTTC
>TRBV28|-|TRBJ1-2|-
CASSLDTPGFGYTF
TGTGCCAGCAGTTTGGACACACCGGGATTTGGCTACACCTTC
>TRBV7-9|TRBD1|TRBJ1-6|-
CASSADRDRGLRSPLHF
TGTGCCAGCAGCGCAGACCGGGACAGGGGGCTTCGGTCACCCCTCCACTTT
>TRBV9|-|TRBJ2-7|-
CASSVGGQSNYEQYF
TGTGCCAGCAGCGTAGGGGGACAAAGTAACTACGAGCAGTACTTC
>TRBV2|-|TRBJ1-5|-
CASSAGRAVNQPQHF
TGTGCCAGCAGTGCCGGGAGGGCAGTCAATCAGCCCCAGCATTTT
>TRBV6-5|TRBD1|TRBJ2-5|-
CASRGDRETQYF
TGTGCCAGCAGGGGGGACAGAGAGACCCAGTACTTC